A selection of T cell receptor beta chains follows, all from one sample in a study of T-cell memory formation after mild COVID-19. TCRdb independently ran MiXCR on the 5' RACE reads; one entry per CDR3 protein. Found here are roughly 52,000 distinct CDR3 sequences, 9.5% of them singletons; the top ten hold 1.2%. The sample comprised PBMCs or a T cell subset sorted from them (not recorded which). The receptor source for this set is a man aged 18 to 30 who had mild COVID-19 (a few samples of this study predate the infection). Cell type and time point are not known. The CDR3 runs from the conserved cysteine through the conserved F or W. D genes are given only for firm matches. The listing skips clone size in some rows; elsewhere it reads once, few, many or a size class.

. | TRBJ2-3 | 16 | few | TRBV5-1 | CASSLEGRGGTDTQYF
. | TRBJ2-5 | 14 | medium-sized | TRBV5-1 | CASSSNPGGETQYF
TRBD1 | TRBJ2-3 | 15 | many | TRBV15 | CATTRDRHYTDTQYF
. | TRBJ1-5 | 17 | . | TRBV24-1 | CATSDLLGRSYNQPQHF
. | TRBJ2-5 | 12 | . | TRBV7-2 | CASSWGLETQYF
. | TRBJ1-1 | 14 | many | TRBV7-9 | CASSLTGGNTEAFF
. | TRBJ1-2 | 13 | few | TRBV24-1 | CATSDGRGGGYTF
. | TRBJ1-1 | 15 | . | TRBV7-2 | CASSLVRAGNTEAFF
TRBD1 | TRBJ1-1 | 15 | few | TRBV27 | CASSSGGTGNTEAFF
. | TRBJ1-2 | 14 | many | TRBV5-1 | CASSLTGQNYGYTF
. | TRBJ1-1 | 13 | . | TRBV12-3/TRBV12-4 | CASTGSEFTEAFF
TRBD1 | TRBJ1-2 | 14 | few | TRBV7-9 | CASSPQGAVYGYTF
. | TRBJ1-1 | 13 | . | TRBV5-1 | CASSGGQPTEAFF
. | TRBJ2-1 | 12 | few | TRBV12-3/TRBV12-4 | CASSFMDSPQFF
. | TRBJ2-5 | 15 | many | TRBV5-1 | CASSLATGIQETQYF
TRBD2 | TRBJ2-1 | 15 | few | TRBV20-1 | CSARDVRLAGDEQFF
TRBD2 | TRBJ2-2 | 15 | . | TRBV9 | CASSPRIAGRGELFF
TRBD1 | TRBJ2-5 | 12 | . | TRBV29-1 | CSATGGKETQYF
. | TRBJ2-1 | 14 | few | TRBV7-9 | CASSSRASGEGQFF
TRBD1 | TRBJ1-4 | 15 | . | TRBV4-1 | CASSHPQGAREKLFF
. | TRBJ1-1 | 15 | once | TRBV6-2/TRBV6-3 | CASSSGHTTDTEAFF
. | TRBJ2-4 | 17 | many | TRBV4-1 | CASSQRGWGVSENIQYF
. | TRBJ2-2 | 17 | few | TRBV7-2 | CASRSFGTDLNTGELFF
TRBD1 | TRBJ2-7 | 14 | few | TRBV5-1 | CASSPRQGTYEQYF
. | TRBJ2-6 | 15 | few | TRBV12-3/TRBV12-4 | CASSLRGTGANVLTF
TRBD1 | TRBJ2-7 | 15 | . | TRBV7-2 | CASSYGTGQSYEQYF
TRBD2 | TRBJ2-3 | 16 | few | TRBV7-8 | CASSFSGTSVPDTQYF
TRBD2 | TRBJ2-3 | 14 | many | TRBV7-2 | CASSRTSGGDTQYF
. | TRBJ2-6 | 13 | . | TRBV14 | CAVGIAGANVLTF
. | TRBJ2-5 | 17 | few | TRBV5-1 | CASSRQGGPRVDETQYF
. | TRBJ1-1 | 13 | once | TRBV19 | CASSMLLDGEAFF
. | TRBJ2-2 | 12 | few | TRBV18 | CASSGNTGELFF
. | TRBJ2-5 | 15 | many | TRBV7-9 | CASSARPVEEETQYF
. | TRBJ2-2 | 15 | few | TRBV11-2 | CASSFGLPNTGELFF
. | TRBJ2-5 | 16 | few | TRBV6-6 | CASSRQRREFQETQYF
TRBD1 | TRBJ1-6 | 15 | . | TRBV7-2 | CASSLRIQGNSPLHF
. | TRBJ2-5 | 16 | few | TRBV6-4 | CASRGERGSQGETQYF
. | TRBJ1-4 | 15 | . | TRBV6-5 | CASSYGVGSYEKLFF
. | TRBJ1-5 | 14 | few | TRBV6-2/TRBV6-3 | CASNHGGSNQPQHF
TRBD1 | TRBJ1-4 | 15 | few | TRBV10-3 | CAIRGTGGTNEKLFF
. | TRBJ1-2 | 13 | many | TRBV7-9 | CASTLRADDGYTF
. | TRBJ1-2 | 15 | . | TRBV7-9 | CASSLTTGGDYGYTF
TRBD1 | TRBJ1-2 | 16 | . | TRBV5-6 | CASSSLGDRFLYGYTF
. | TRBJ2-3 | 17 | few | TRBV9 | CASSATPGAGGTDTQYF
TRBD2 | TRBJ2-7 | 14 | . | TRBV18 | CASSATRGDYEQYF
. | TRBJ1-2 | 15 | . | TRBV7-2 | CASSRTAGALYGYTF
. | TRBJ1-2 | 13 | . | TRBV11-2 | CASGPRESEGYTF
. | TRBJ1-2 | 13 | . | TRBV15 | CATSRDAGYGYTF
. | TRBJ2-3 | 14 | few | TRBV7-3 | CASSPSMSTDTQYF
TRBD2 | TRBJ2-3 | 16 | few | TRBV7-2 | CASSLELAGGPDTQYF
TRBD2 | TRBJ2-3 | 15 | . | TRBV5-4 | CASSSARGGTDTQYF
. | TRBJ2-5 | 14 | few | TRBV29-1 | CSVEKTARGETQYF
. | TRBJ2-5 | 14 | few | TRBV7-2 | CASSRQAFQETQYF